Listed below are T cell receptor beta chains from one sample, sequenced in a study of blood T cell repertoires in COVID-19. Produced via immunoSEQ multiplex PCR; TCRdb's table is partial and in-frame only. This sample yields roughly 200,000 clones, of which 86% are seen a single time; about 5.6% belongs to the top ten. The sequenced sample was PBMCs or T cells enriched from blood (not recorded which). The receptors stem from a man aged 35 to 55 with acute COVID-19. CDR3s include the opening cysteine and the closing phenylalanine or tryptophan.

v_call	cdr3_length	j_call	cdr3_aa
TRBV5-4	14	TRBJ1-6	CASSLARNNSPLHF
TRBV6-5	15	TRBJ1-6	CASRPPGTSNSPLHF
TRBV5-1	17	TRBJ2-2	CASAPLAGGSPPGELFF
TRBV30	13	TRBJ1-5	CAWNSQGGQPQHF
TRBV5-1	16	TRBJ1-2	CASSLGDRPVVYGYTF
TRBV28	13	TRBJ1-5	CAVVGLRNQPQHF
TRBV28	14	TRBJ2-5	CASSLIGRPETQYF
TRBV5-8	12	TRBJ2-7	CASSRTGNEQYF
TRBV5-4	16	TRBJ1-1	CASSAQDRGMNTEAFF
TRBV10-2	15	TRBJ2-7	CASSGLAGTSYEQYF
TRBV30	12	TRBJ2-7	CAWSGQAEPQYF
TRBV7-8	15	TRBJ2-4	CASSNSSWAKNIQYF
TRBV4-3	15	TRBJ2-4	CASSQEPGQGAIQYF
TRBV25-1	16	TRBJ2-7	CASSQAGTGGSREQYF
TRBV28	14	TRBJ1-2	CASNFGDRDQGYTF
TRBV7-9	11	TRBJ1-2	CASSSGRGYTF
TRBV20-1	14	TRBJ1-2	CSASSREYNYGYTF
TRBV4-2	11	TRBJ2-3	CASSPGDTQYF
TRBV24-1	13	TRBJ2-2	CATSVRGAGELFF
TRBV5-1	18	TRBJ2-1	CASSSGLAGTRLYNEQFF
TRBV19	13	TRBJ2-7	CASSMEASYEQYF
TRBV7-3	14	TRBJ2-2	CASSPAAPTGELFF
TRBV2	13	TRBJ2-7	CASSGTGSYEQYF
TRBV18	14	TRBJ1-2	CASSPPRGTAGYTF
TRBV12-3/TRBV12-4	13	TRBJ1-2	CASSLGEGYGYTF
TRBV30	14	TRBJ1-6	CAWGGSEQDPPLHF
TRBV19	15	TRBJ2-7	CASSVLAGVLGEQYF
TRBV12-3/TRBV12-4	13	TRBJ2-5	CASSLGQVGTQYF
TRBV6-5	15	TRBJ1-5	CASIEDSLPNQPQHF
TRBV7-2	14	TRBJ2-3	CASSGAGVPDTQYF
TRBV20-1	15	TRBJ2-7	CSASIGLAGLYEQYF
TRBV5-6	19	TRBJ2-1	CASSLEVNSGTSGRNEQFF
TRBV29-1	14	TRBJ2-7	CSAVGTPSSYEQYF
TRBV28	15	TRBJ1-1	CASSLRGVGSVIAFF
TRBV5-1	12	TRBJ1-4	CASIRAVDKLFF
TRBV6-5	15	TRBJ2-7	CASISAGIVSYEQYF
TRBV4-2	13	TRBJ1-2	CASSQLLGHGYTF
TRBV4-3	14	TRBJ2-5	CASSPDRGDGTQYF
TRBV15	13	TRBJ2-2	CANLQGFPGELFF
TRBV28	13	TRBJ1-1	CASSRGRNTEAFF
TRBV7-3	15	TRBJ1-1	CASSSPTGETTEAFF
TRBV29-1	12	TRBJ2-7	CSVGRGSREQYF
TRBV7-2	14	TRBJ1-4	CASSPQTLNEKLFF
TRBV5-8	16	TRBJ1-4	CASSQGDRSSDEKLFF
TRBV5-5	11	TRBJ2-7	CASLDRGEQYF
TRBV7-2	15	TRBJ1-2	CASSLTGGEDYGYTF
TRBV4-1	14	TRBJ1-1	CASSQDQRSTEAFF
TRBV30	15	TRBJ2-2	CAWSVGGGTDGELFF
TRBV18	17	TRBJ1-5	CASSRAFGTGGNQAQHF
TRBV5-1	17	TRBJ2-1	CASSWTSGRVRANEQFF
TRBV15	13	TRBJ1-2	CATSSSGNYGYTF
TRBV24-1	17	TRBJ2-5	CATSDITPGINQETQYF
TRBV28	15	TRBJ2-2	CASSPRTAGTGELFF
TRBV11-2	17	TRBJ2-7	CASSLKSSPRAAYEQYF
TRBV24-1	15	TRBJ2-1	CATSDGQDSYNEQFF
TRBV11-2	17	TRBJ2-3	CASSLVGGRVSTDTQYF
TRBV11-2	14	TRBJ2-7	CASSSAGAFNEQYF
TRBV28	17	TRBJ1-1	CASSWNPLTTGVAEAFF
TRBV4-1	15	TRBJ1-1	CASSQDDRGTTEAFF
TRBV6-5	13	TRBJ1-2	CASSSPGYRGYTF